These T cell receptor beta chains were read from a single sample in a study of shared clonotypes between healthy human individuals. Only in-frame clones appear in the TCRdb table, and some are missing; sequencing was by immunoSEQ multiplex PCR. Among hundreds of thousands of clones, 90% to 96% were seen once, and the ten largest hold about 0.064%. Sequenced material: naive CD4+ T cells sorted from blood. The receptors derive from a woman aged 25 to 39 in good health. The CDR3 runs from the conserved cysteine through the conserved F or W. D genes are given only for firm matches. Not all rows give a size; the values are once, few, many and, for expanded clones, a class.

V	D	J	size	DNA	CDR3
TRBV11-1	-	TRBJ2-7	-	TGTGCCAGCAGCTTAGTTCTTGGCGGTTACGAGCAGTACTTC	CASSLVLGGYEQYF
TRBV2	-	TRBJ1-4	-	TGTGCCAGCAAGGCAGGGGCTAATGAAAAACTGTTTTTT	CASKAGANEKLFF
TRBV2	-	TRBJ2-2	-	TGTGCCAGCAGTGAGGCGCGGAACACCGGGGAGCTGTTTTTT	CASSEARNTGELFF
TRBV5-1	-	TRBJ2-7	-	TGCGCCAGCAGCTTGAGTCTACCGGGTGATGTGCAGTACTTC	CASSLSLPGDVQYF
TRBV6-1	TRBD1	TRBJ1-2	once	TGTGCCAGCAGTGGTTCCAGGGGGCATGGCTACACCTTC	CASSGSRGHGYTF
TRBV28	-	TRBJ2-7	-	TGTGCCAGCAGTTCGGACAACTACGAGCAGTACTTC	CASSSDNYEQYF
TRBV27	-	TRBJ1-4	-	TGTGCCAGCAGGGTACAGGGAGGAGAAAAACTGTTTTTT	CASRVQGGEKLFF
TRBV15	TRBD2	TRBJ2-7	-	TGTGCCACCAGCAGAGATCCTAGCGGCCCCTACGAGCAGTACTTC	CATSRDPSGPYEQYF
TRBV6-1	-	TRBJ1-5	-	TGTGCCAGCGAAAAGGTGGGGGGGTCGCGGCCCCAGCATTTT	CASEKVGGSRPQHF
TRBV5-4	TRBD1	TRBJ2-2	-	TGTGCCAGCAGCCCGGGACAGGCGCCCACCGGGGAGCTGTTTTTT	CASSPGQAPTGELFF
TRBV7-9	-	TRBJ1-2	-	TGTGCCAGCAGCCCCGGGGGGCTGGGTAGGGGCTACACCTTC	CASSPGGLGRGYTF
TRBV28	-	TRBJ2-7	-	TGTGCCAGCAGTTCCCACAGGGACGAGCAGTACTTC	CASSSHRDEQYF
TRBV6-1	-	TRBJ2-5	-	TGTGCCAGCAGTGAAATGGCTTGGGGAGTCCAAGAGACCCAGTACTTC	CASSEMAWGVQETQYF
TRBV18	TRBD1	TRBJ1-1	-	TGTGCCAGCTCACCAGGGGGACAGGGGGGCACTGAAGCTTTCTTT	CASSPGGQGGTEAFF
TRBV13	-	TRBJ2-5	-	TGTGCCAGCAGCTTAGGCCGGAGGACGGGATTTCAAGAGACCCAGTACTTC	CASSLGRRTGFQETQYF
TRBV7-3	-	TRBJ2-3	-	TGTGCCAGCAGCTTAAGGGGCTGGGGTACGCAGTATTTT	CASSLRGWGTQYF
TRBV29-1	TRBD1	TRBJ2-7	-	TGCAGCGTTGGGGCCACGGACAGGGGCATCAAGCAGTACTTC	CSVGATDRGIKQYF
TRBV5-8	TRBD1	TRBJ1-1	-	TGTGCCAGCAGCGCGTTGGACAGGACGAACACTGAAGCTTTCTTT	CASSALDRTNTEAFF
TRBV7-8	-	TRBJ2-7	-	TGTGCCAGCAGCCGTGGCAGGGGTGACGAGCAGTACTTC	CASSRGRGDEQYF
TRBV29-1	TRBD1	TRBJ2-7	once	TGCAGCTTTCGGGACAGGGAATGGTCGGGGGAGCAGTACTTC	CSFRDREWSGEQYF
TRBV19	-	TRBJ2-3	-	TGTGCCAGTAGTAGCACTAGTTTCCCACCCACAGATACGCAGTATTTT	CASSSTSFPPTDTQYF
TRBV6-1	TRBD1	TRBJ1-5	-	TGTGCCAGCAGTGAAGGGGACAGGGGGAATCAGCCCCAGCATTTT	CASSEGDRGNQPQHF
TRBV28	-	TRBJ1-1	-	TGTGCCAGCAGTTTGCGGGGGCCGTACACTGAAGCTTTCTTT	CASSLRGPYTEAFF
TRBV30	-	TRBJ2-2	-	TGTGCCTGGAGCAGACCGGGACTCCCTAACACCGGGGAGCTGTTTTTT	CAWSRPGLPNTGELFF
TRBV28	-	TRBJ2-7	-	TGTGCCAGCCGTGTTGGGGCGGGGCTCGAGCAGTACTTC	CASRVGAGLEQYF
TRBV19	TRBD1	TRBJ1-2	few	TGTGCCAGTAGAGCCCTACAGGGGGTAGGAGGCTACACCTTC	CASRALQGVGGYTF
TRBV29-1	-	TRBJ1-1	few	TGCAGCGTTGAAGCGGATCCCTTGGGGACTGAAGCTTTCTTT	CSVEADPLGTEAFF
TRBV11-2	-	TRBJ2-1	-	TGTGCCAGCAGCTTATCGGAGGTAACCAATGAGCAGTTCTTC	CASSLSEVTNEQFF
TRBV9	-	TRBJ1-6	-	TGTGCCAGCAGCCCTACCTATAATTCACCCCTCCACTTT	CASSPTYNSPLHF
TRBV7-9	TRBD2	TRBJ2-7	-	TGTGCCAGCAGCTTAGCTGGGACTAGCGGGGACCTGAAGTACTTC	CASSLAGTSGDLKYF
TRBV2	TRBD1	TRBJ2-2	-	TGTGCCAGTCACAGGGGAACGAACACCGGGGAGCTGTTTTTT	CASHRGTNTGELFF
TRBV7-3	TRBD2	TRBJ2-3	-	TGTGCCAGCAGTTCTAGCGGGCGCCTCACAGATACGCAGTATTTT	CASSSSGRLTDTQYF
TRBV11-2	-	TRBJ1-5	-	TGTGCCAGCAGTCCAGGGTTTAGCAATCAGCCCCAGCATTTT	CASSPGFSNQPQHF
TRBV5-8	-	TRBJ2-7	-	TGTGCCAGCAGCCCACGGGACGAGCAGTACTTC	CASSPRDEQYF
TRBV5-1	-	TRBJ1-2	-	TGCGCCAGCAGCCCCTGGCAGACAGCTAACTATGGCTACACCTTC	CASSPWQTANYGYTF
TRBV19	-	TRBJ1-5	-	TGTGCCAGTAGTACGCGCGTCTCTAGCAATCAGCCCCAGCATTTT	CASSTRVSSNQPQHF
TRBV6-5	-	TRBJ1-1	-	TGTGCCAGCCATGACCCCTCAGGGGTTTTAACTGAAGCTTTCTTT	CASHDPSGVLTEAFF
TRBV4-2	-	TRBJ1-1	once	TGTGCCAGCAGCCAAGAATGGGACTCAACCCGAGGAGCTTTCTTT	CASSQEWDSTRGAFF
TRBV10-3	-	TRBJ2-3	-	TGTGCCATCAGTGACTCCAGGACTAGCACAGATACGCAGTATTTT	CAISDSRTSTDTQYF
TRBV4-1	-	TRBJ1-1	-	TGCGCCAGCAGCCAAGATGGGGGCGGTTATACTGAAGCTTTCTTT	CASSQDGGGYTEAFF
TRBV5-4	TRBD2	TRBJ2-5	-	TGTGCCAGCAGCACCCGGGACTACCACCAAGAGACCCAGTACTTC	CASSTRDYHQETQYF